One sample yielded the 27 T cell receptor beta chains listed below, sequenced in a study of CD8 T cells in ankylosing spondylitis. Findings and limits, study-wide: Blood from ankylosing spondylitis patients appeared to carry a characteristic eight-variant TCR beta motif.

MiXCR, run by TCRdb on the 5' RACE reads, gives a single entry per CDR3 protein. The sample carries 500,000 to 550,000 distinct CDR3 sequences, approximately 12% recorded once. No antigens are known for them. The sequenced sample consisted of blood, either unsorted or a sorted T cell fraction (not recorded which). The receptor source for this set is a male donor with ankylosing spondylitis.

This clonotype has more than one count but fewer than ten. The CDR3 DNA reads as TGTGCCAGCACCGAGGGCGGGGGACTGTTTTTT. Amino acids: CASTEGGGLFF. This sequence joins TRBV6-7 and TRBJ1-4, with D perhaps matching TRBD1 (5 bases). TRBV6-7 is treated as an ORF (open reading frame) with a function not yet certain. This CDR3 spans 11 amino acids. Trimming took 7 bases from V and 13 from J, leaving 13 bases between them.

The chain joins TRBV2 to TRBJ1-4, with TRBD1 matching 9 bases. The CDR3 loop spans 13 amino acids. The trim removed 6 bases at V and 8 bases at J, leaving 4 bases unmatched. CDR1 is SNHLY, CDR2 FYNNEI, per germline. Here the CDR3 reads CASSRDRVEKLFF. For the CDR3, the DNA is TGTGCCAGCAGCCGGGACAGGGTGGAAAAACTGTTTTTT.

This CDR3 is CSFPSSADTQYF. The CDR3 DNA reads as TGCAGTTTCCCTAGCTCGGCAGATACGCAGTATTTT. V is TRBV20-1 and J is TRBJ2-3; perhaps TRBD2 as D (5 bases). Germline V CDR1 and CDR2: DFQATT, SNEGSKA (reference sequence). Trimming left V 8 bases short and J 4 bases short, with 13 bases between. The CDR3 runs to 12 residues.

This clonotype was counted ten times or more. V is TRBV7-8 and J is TRBJ2-6; a weak D match, TRBD1 (6 bases). The CDR3 extends over 16 amino acids. The V gene's germline CDR1 is SGHVS and CDR2 FQNEAQ. V was cut by 6 bases and J by 3 bases, with 15 bases left in between. The CDR3 loop reads CASSYRNRDGANVLTF. The CDR3 bases are TGTGCCAGCAGTTATAGGAACAGGGATGGGGCCAACGTCCTGACTTTC.

The V and J genes are TRBV20-1 and TRBJ2-1; D perhaps matches TRBD2 (6 bases). Germline values: CDR1 DFQATT, CDR2 SNEGSKA (reference sequence). The CDR3 loop spans 16 amino acids. V gave up 3 bases and J gave up 3 bases, with 18 bases separating them. The CDR3 sequence: CSARVDGTSIYNEQFF. The CDR3 DNA follows: TGCAGTGCTAGGGTTGACGGGACTTCGATCTACAATGAGCAGTTCTTC.

The chain has TRBV6-1 and TRBJ2-5; TRBD2 aligns across 9 bases. Germline V gene sequence: CDR1 MNHNS, CDR2 SASEGT. The CDR3 is 17 amino acids. V dropped 10 bases and J dropped 0; count of bases not matched to a gene: 15. CDR3 bases: TGTGCCACGCAGGAGGCTAGCGGGACCCGGTACCAAGAGACCCAGTACTTC. This translates into CATQEASGTRYQETQYF.

The chain is built from TRBV7-2 and TRBJ2-1; D is perhaps TRBD2 (5 bases). Germline V gene data show CDR1 as SGHTA and CDR2 as FQGNSA. V was clipped by 5 bases and J by 0 bases, with 11 bases between them. There are 15 residues in the CDR3. The CDR3 coding sequence is TGTGCCAGCAGCGCCTCCCGGGGCTCCTACAATGAGCAGTTCTTC. It codes for CASSASRGSYNEQFF.

Many counts were recorded for this clonotype. The rearrangement joins TRBV11-2 to TRBJ2-1, with D perhaps TRBD2 (7 bases). The germline gives CDR1 SGHAT, CDR2 FQNNGV. This CDR3 is built from 15 residues. Trimming stripped 6 bases from V and 2 bases from J, with 14 bases between. The CDR3 protein is CASRLLGGPYNEQFF. DNA for the CDR3: TGTGCCAGCAGATTACTCGGGGGGCCCTACAATGAGCAGTTCTTC. Supplemented by reference TRBV11-2 and TRBJ2-1, the full variable domain reads EAGVAQSPRYKIIEKRQSVAFWCNPISGHATLYWYQQILGQGPKLLIQFQNNGVVDDSQLPKDRFSAERLKGVDSTLKIQPAKLEDSAVYLCASRLLGGPYNEQFFGPGTRLTVL.

The chain couples TRBV18 to TRBJ1-1, with D hard to call. Per germline, CDR1 KGHSH and CDR2 LQKENI. The CDR3 is 16 amino acids. Trimming cost V 1 base and J 2 bases, with 14 bases left between them. CDR3 residues: CASSPRRDRSNTEAFF. CDR3 nucleotide sequence: TGTGCCAGCTCACCACGCCGCGACCGATCCAACACTGAAGCTTTCTTT. The full variable domain, its missing parts supplied by reference TRBV18 and TRBJ1-1, is NAGVMQNPRHLVRRRGQEARLRCSPMKGHSHVYWYRQLPEEGLKFMVYLQKENIIDESGMPKERFSAEFPKEGPSILRIQQVVRGDSAAYFCASSPRRDRSNTEAFFGQGTRLTVV.

The chain is built from TRBV10-3 and TRBJ1-1; the D is unclear. CDR1 is ENHRY and CDR2 is SYGVKD in the germline V gene. The V and J ends lost 0 bases and 7 bases respectively, with 12 bases between them. The CDR3 runs 14 residues. Here the CDR3 DNA reads TGTGCCATCAGTGAGTCGATAGGGCGTAGTGAAGCTTTCTTT. This gives the protein CAISESIGRSEAFF.

This clonotype turned up a few times. The gene calls are TRBV19 and TRBJ1-2; no reliable D call. The CDR3 totals 14 residues. Germline loops: CDR1 LNHDA, CDR2 SQIVND (reference sequence). V gave up 3 bases and J gave up 7 bases, with 15 bases separating them. The CDR3 protein is CASSMRVTSSGYTF. In nucleotides, the CDR3 is TGTGCCAGTAGTATGAGGGTTACCTCCTCTGGCTACACCTTC.

This clonotype was seen only a few times. V gene TRBV24-1 combines with J gene TRBJ2-3, with TRBD2 matching over 10 bases. J was trimmed by 4 bases and V by 1 base; bases with no gene match: 10. This CDR3 has 18 amino acids. Germline V gene lookup returns CDR1 KGHDR and CDR2 SFDVKD. The CDR3 region has the DNA TGTGCCACCAGTGATTTTCCCGGACTAGCGGAGGGGGCAGATACGCAGTATTTT. Translation gives CATSDFPGLAEGADTQYF.

This clonotype was counted many times. The rearrangement joins TRBV12-3 or TRBV12-4 to TRBJ1-4; perhaps TRBD1 as D (5 bases). The V gene lost 1 base and the J gene lost 6 bases, with 9 bases spanning the gap. The CDR3 runs to 14 residues. The CDR3 nucleotides are TGTGCCAGCAGTTTAGGGGGACCGGATGAAAAACTGTTTTTT. It yields the protein CASSLGGPDEKLFF.

The rearrangement uses TRBV10-3 and TRBJ2-6, with D tentatively TRBD2 (6 bases). The CDR3 covers 16 residues. Germline loops: CDR1 ENHRY, CDR2 SYGVKD. The V gene lost 7 bases and the J gene lost 0 bases, with 13 bases spanning the gap. The CDR3 DNA is TGTGCCATCATGCGGGGTCGAAGCTCTGGGGCCAACGTCCTGACTTTC. This translates into CAIMRGRSSGANVLTF.

This clonotype was seen more than once but under ten times. In DNA form, the CDR3 reads TGTGCCAGCAGCCATGGTTATGACTCCTACGAGCAGTACTTC. Its protein is CASSHGYDSYEQYF. J is TRBJ2-7 and V is TRBV7-6; D ambiguous. The CDR3 sequence is 14 residues long. The germline V gene has CDR1 SGHVS and CDR2 FNYEAQ. V lost 5 bases to trimming and J lost 0 bases, with 11 bases between them.

This rearrangement joins TRBV3-1 to TRBJ2-5, with 14 bases fitting TRBD2. This CDR3 has 16 residues. Germline CDR1 LGHDT, CDR2 YNNKEL (reference sequence). Unmatched junction bases numbered 1, after V lost 1 base and J lost 3 bases. The CDR3: CASSQAGLAGEETQYF. The CDR3 DNA follows: TGTGCCAGCAGCCAAGCGGGACTAGCGGGAGAAGAGACCCAGTACTTC.

This clonotype was detected a few times. V is TRBV24-1 and J is TRBJ1-5; unclear D gene. Trimming stripped 7 bases from V and 1 base from J, with 4 bases between. The CDR3 covers 12 residues. From germline, CDR1 is KGHDR and CDR2 SFDVKD. The CDR3 DNA follows: TGTGCCACCAGCTACAGCAATCAGCCCCAGCATTTT. Amino acid sequence: CATSYSNQPQHF.

This clonotype was seen repeatedly, ten times or more. The rearrangement links TRBV12-3 or TRBV12-4 to TRBJ1-5; 7 nucleotides match TRBD1. This CDR3 region has 14 residues. V shed 8 bases, J shed 3 bases, and the junction held 7 bases outside the gene matches. CDR3 amino acids: CASRMTGNNQPQHF. CDR3 DNA: TGTGCCAGCCGGATGACAGGGAACAATCAGCCCCAGCATTTT.

The chain has TRBV5-1 and TRBJ2-3; 14 bases line up with TRBD2. V lost 0 bases to trimming and J lost 2 bases; unmatched junction nucleotides: 2. Germline V gene sequence: CDR1 SGHRS, CDR2 YFSETQ. The CDR3 is 17 residues long. The CDR3 loop is CASSLGLAGGYTDTQYF. As DNA, the CDR3 is TGCGCCAGCAGCTTGGGACTAGCGGGAGGGTACACAGATACGCAGTATTTT.

This chain's CDR3 is CASRDYRDYEQYV. For the CDR3, the DNA is TGTGCCAGCAGAGATTATAGGGACTACGAGCAGTACGTC. The chain combines TRBV2 with TRBJ2-7; D remains unclear. This CDR3 contains 13 residues. In germline, CDR1 is SNHLY, CDR2 FYNNEI. V was cut by 6 bases and J by 3 bases, with 12 bases left in between.

The chain recombines TRBV11-2 with TRBJ2-3; D perhaps matches TRBD2 (5 bases). Germline values: CDR1 SGHAT, CDR2 FQNNGV. There are 12 residues in the CDR3. The V end was cut by 5 bases, the J end by 9 bases, with 12 bases between. DNA for the CDR3: TGTGCCAGCAGCGCTGAGGGAAGGACGCAGTATTTT. Translating gives CASSAEGRTQYF.

The sample holds a few counts of this clonotype. The chain is built from TRBV5-1 and TRBJ2-3; 7 bases are shared with TRBD2. This CDR3 spans 17 amino acids. The germline V gene has CDR1 SGHRS and CDR2 YFSETQ. Trimming at V came to 0 bases and at J to 2 bases, leaving 9 bases not matched to a gene. The CDR3 DNA sequence: TGCGCCAGCAGCTTGGTCAACGGGGGGAAGAACACAGATACGCAGTATTTT. Protein: CASSLVNGGKNTDTQYF.

The sample holds a few counts of this clonotype. The J gene is TRBJ2-3, the V gene TRBV10-3; 12 bases agree with TRBD2. Germline trimming cut 6 bases from V and 7 bases from J; bases unmatched to any gene: 8. The germline V gene has CDR1 ENHRY and CDR2 SYGVKD. The CDR3 spans 15 residues. The CDR3 is CAISPGLAGRNTQYF. The CDR3, as DNA: TGTGCCATCAGCCCGGGACTAGCGGGTAGGAATACGCAGTATTTT.

This clonotype was observed a few times. The V gene is TRBV9, the J gene TRBJ2-5; D gene ambiguous. The CDR3 runs to 14 residues. Per the germline V gene, CDR1 is SGDLS and CDR2 is YYNGEE. Trimming took off 0 bases at V and 1 base at J, with 7 bases between the two ends. The CDR3 nucleotides are TGTGCCAGCAGCGTAGGTGGAACCCAAGAGACCCAGTACTTC. This translates into CASSVGGTQETQYF. Supplemented by reference TRBV9 and TRBJ2-5, the full variable domain reads DSGVTQTPKHLITATGQRVTLRCSPRSGDLSVYWYQQSLDQGLQFLIQYYNGEERAKGNILERFSAQQFPDLHSELNLSSLELGDSALYFCASSVGGTQETQYFGPGTRLLVL.

This clonotype was seen ten or more times. The rearrangement links TRBV6-1 to TRBJ1-2, with 7 bases fitting TRBD1. Germline CDR1 is MNHNS and CDR2 is SASEGT. The trim removed 8 bases at V and 3 bases at J, leaving 12 bases unmatched. The CDR3 extends over 15 amino acids. As DNA, the CDR3 is TGTGCCAGCTCCCCGACGAGAGGGGGCGACTATGGCTACACCTTC. Protein product: CASSPTRGGDYGYTF.

This clonotype has more than one count but fewer than ten. This sequence joins TRBV7-8 and TRBJ2-7; TRBD2 matches at 8 bases. The CDR3 is 13 amino acids. Losses at the gene ends were 2 bases for V and 6 bases for J; bases not matched to a gene: 3. The germline V gene has CDR1 SGHVS and CDR2 FQNEAQ. The CDR3: CASSLQREREQYV. The CDR3 DNA is TGTGCCAGCAGCTTACAGCGGGAGCGCGAGCAGTACGTC.

This clonotype was observed a handful of times. V is TRBV18 and J is TRBJ1-5; D might be TRBD1 (6 bases). There are 15 residues in the CDR3. The V end lost 0 bases, the J end lost 6 bases, and 12 bases lay between the germline ends. CDR1 and CDR2 (germline): KGHSH, LQKENI. Here the CDR3 DNA reads TGTGCCAGCTCACCACCCGGAAGAGGGGGTCAGCCCCAGCATTTT. Translated, it gives CASSPPGRGGQPQHF.